Each of the 23 T cell receptor beta chains below was sequenced from the same sample in a study of regulatory T cells in long-lasting Graves disease. Time point defined: persistent/refractory GD, antithyroid drugs over 5 years with positive TRAb. The TCR library used RNA extracted from PBMCs. CDR3-region Arm-PCR and iRepertoire HTBI primers produced the TCR beta libraries. TCRdb used MiXCR to reprocess the multiplex PCR reads, holding one entry per CDR3 protein. This sample has under 450,000 distinct CDR3 sequences, with 20% to 30% found just once. The material was peripheral blood mononuclear cells (PBMCs), obtained when the disease was refractory, from a patient treated with antithyroid drugs. The source of these receptors is a female donor with Graves disease.

This clonotype was detected a few times. The rearrangement links TRBV27 to TRBJ1-3; D is perhaps TRBD1 (5 bases). The CDR3 extends over 13 amino acids. V lost 11 bases, J lost 0 bases, and 11 bases lay in between. Germline values: CDR1 MNHEY, CDR2 SMNVEV (reference sequence). CDR3 loop: CAAGHSSGNTIYF. For the CDR3, the DNA is TGTGCCGCCGGACATAGCTCTGGAAACACCATATATTTT.

A remark on this clonotype: One end of the junction fails to match germline, which may point to a read error. The chain recombines TRBV7-9 with TRBJ2-7; D might be TRBD1 (6 bases). Per the germline V gene, CDR1 is SEHNR and CDR2 is FQNEAQ (reference sequence). The CDR3 runs to 14 residues. CDR3 residues: CASSPGHVSYEQYF. CDR3 nucleotide sequence: TGTGCTAGCAGCCCGGGACATGTGAGCTACGAGCAGTACTTC.

This rearrangement joins TRBV19 to TRBJ1-2; 7 bases align to TRBD1. With V trimmed by 4 bases and J by 2 bases, 4 bases remained unmatched. The CDR3 loop spans 14 amino acids. The germline gives CDR1 LNHDA, CDR2 SQIVND (reference sequence). CDR3 nucleotides: TGTGCCAGTAGTAGGCTGGGACAGAACTATGGCTACACCTTC. Translated, it gives CASSRLGQNYGYTF.

This clonotype was seen only once. V and J are TRBV7-2 and TRBJ2-7; possible D gene TRBD2, 5 bases. Trimming left V 5 bases short and J 2 bases short, with 19 bases between. Germline V lookup: CDR1 SGHTA, CDR2 FQGNSA. This CDR3 contains 16 residues. The CDR3 DNA sequence: TGTGCCAGCAGCACTAGGGTCCTCATAAAACCCTACGAGCAGTACTTC. This sequence encodes CASSTRVLIKPYEQYF.

Comments on this clonotype: This clone may be a read error of a much larger clone one base away. The chain joins TRBV20-1 to TRBJ2-7; D is unclear. V was pared by 4 bases and J by 0 bases, with 13 bases between. Germline V gene data show CDR1 as DFQATT and CDR2 as SNEGSKA (reference sequence). The CDR3 is 14 amino acids. The CDR3 region is CSAKDRISSYEQYF. Here the CDR3 DNA reads TGCAGTGCTAAAGATCGCATAAGCTCCTACGAGCAGTACTTC.

This sequence joins TRBV6-2 or TRBV6-3 and TRBJ2-7, with D tentatively TRBD2 (6 bases). V was shortened by 5 bases and J by 7 bases, with 30 bases between the two germline ends. This CDR3 spans 18 amino acids. Germline V gives CDR1 MNHEY, CDR2 SVGEGT. The chain's CDR3 is CASSAGFLGAGPGGEQYF. Here the CDR3 DNA reads TGTGCCAGCAGTGCTGGCTTTCTAGGGGCGGGACCAGGAGGGGAGCAGTACTTC.

Concerning this clonotype itself: A much larger clone lies a single base off, so this may be a read error. The CDR3 nucleotides are TGTGCCACCAGGGAGAGCAATCAGCCCCAGCATTTT. It specifies CATRESNQPQHF. The chain uses TRBV12-3 or TRBV12-4 and TRBJ1-5, with TRBD1 as a possible D gene (5 bases). The CDR3 spans 12 residues. The germline V and J ends were trimmed by 10 bases and 1 base, with 8 bases remaining between them.

The chain links TRBV10-3 to TRBJ1-3, with TRBD1 matching over 8 bases. The CDR3 is made up of 14 amino acids. Looked up from germline, CDR1 is ENHRY and CDR2 is SYGVKD. J gave up 2 bases and V 7 bases, and 4 bases lay outside the gene matches. CDR3 in amino acids: CAIKPTGAGNTIYF. The CDR3 nucleotides read TGTGCCATCAAGCCGACAGGGGCTGGAAACACCATATATTTT.

This clonotype appeared a few times. The chain couples TRBV5-4 to TRBJ1-2, with no clear D. From germline, CDR1 is SGHNT and CDR2 YYREEE (reference sequence). The CDR3 is made up of 14 amino acids. V lost 0 bases to trimming and J lost 2 bases, with 8 bases between them. CDR3 coding DNA: TGTGCCAGCAGCTTGGAGCAGATAAACTATGGCTACACCTTC. It encodes CASSLEQINYGYTF.

This clonotype has a handful of counts. The chain employs TRBV28 and TRBJ2-6; D gene unclear. The CDR3 is made up of 18 amino acids. Per the germline V gene, CDR1 is MDHEN and CDR2 is SYDVKM. Trimming shortened V by 4 bases and J by 4 bases, and 20 bases separated the two germline ends. The CDR3 nucleotides read TGTGCCAGCAGTTACATTCAAGGACGTTCTCCGGGGGCCAACGTCCTGACTTTC. Its protein is CASSYIQGRSPGANVLTF.

The chain recombines TRBV29-1 with TRBJ2-5, with 9 nucleotides matching TRBD2. The CDR3 runs to 14 residues. Germline-derived CDR1 and CDR2 are SQVTM and ANQGSEA. Germline trimming cut 5 bases from V and 2 bases from J; bases unmatched to any gene: 6. The DNA for the CDR3 is TGCAGCGTTACCCCTCTAGCGGGACAAGAGACCCAGTACTTC. It yields the protein CSVTPLAGQETQYF.

This clonotype was seen only a few times. The rearrangement links TRBV27 to TRBJ2-3; D is unresolved. The V and J ends lost 2 bases and 6 bases respectively, with 9 bases between them. CDR1 is MNHEY, CDR2 SMNVEV, per germline (reference sequence). The CDR3 covers 13 residues. The CDR3 nucleotides read TGTGCCAGCAGTTTAATGGTCCCGGATACGCAGTATTTT. Translating it yields CASSLMVPDTQYF.

This clonotype was detected ten times or more. The chain recombines TRBV30 with TRBJ1-1; D is unresolved. The CDR3 loop spans 15 amino acids. Germline CDR1 and CDR2: GTSNPN and SVGIG (reference sequence). V lost 0 bases and J 4 bases, leaving 15 bases between the germline ends. DNA for the CDR3: TGTGCCTGGAGTGTACTGGTAGGGCTTGGCACTGAAGCTTTCTTT. Its protein product is CAWSVLVGLGTEAFF.

This clonotype was observed many times. A junction boundary mismatches the germline segment, possibly from a read error. CDR3 loop: CASSLGNQPQHF. In nucleotides, the CDR3 is TGTGCCAGCAGCTTAGGGAATCAGCCCCAGCATTTT. The gene calls are TRBV12-3 or TRBV12-4 and TRBJ1-5, with unresolved D. The length of the CDR3 is 12 residues.

The chain combines TRBV19 with TRBJ1-5, with D hard to call. Per germline, CDR1 LNHDA and CDR2 SQIVND (reference sequence). This CDR3 has 15 residues. V was cut by 2 bases and J by 0 bases, with 8 bases left in between. CDR3 in amino acids: CASSINWDSNQPQHF. CDR3 in DNA: TGTGCCAGTAGTATAAATTGGGATAGCAATCAGCCCCAGCATTTT.

This clonotype was counted only a few times. Written as DNA, the CDR3 is TGTGCCAGCAGGGGGACAGGGGGTAAACTGTTTTTT. It codes for CASRGTGGKLFF. This rearrangement joins TRBV2 to TRBJ1-4, with 11 bases that match TRBD1. This CDR3 has 12 amino acids. Losses at the gene ends were 6 bases for V and 11 bases for J; bases not matched to a gene: 2. Per the germline V gene, CDR1 is SNHLY and CDR2 is FYNNEI.

This clonotype was picked up many times. V usage is TRBV2 and J usage is TRBJ1-1, with D uncertain. The length of the CDR3 is 14 residues. CDR1 is SNHLY and CDR2 is FYNNEI in the germline V gene. V lost 6 bases to trimming and J lost 5 bases, with 16 bases between them. The CDR3 is CASRGIIIGTEAFF. As DNA, the CDR3 is TGTGCCAGCAGGGGCATTATAATTGGTACTGAAGCTTTCTTT.

This clonotype has a handful of counts. The J gene is TRBJ2-7, the V gene TRBV5-1; D is unclear. Trimming took 4 bases from V and 0 from J, leaving 20 bases between them. Per germline, CDR1 SGHRS and CDR2 YFSETQ. This CDR3 has 17 residues. The CDR3 region is CASSRPPRTSGSYEQYF. The DNA for the CDR3 is TGCGCCAGCAGCCGACCGCCGAGGACCTCGGGCTCCTACGAGCAGTACTTC.

This clonotype was observed at least ten times. This sequence joins TRBV7-2 and TRBJ2-7, with 9 bases that match TRBD1. The CDR3 extends over 14 amino acids. The V segment lost 1 base and the J segment 7 bases; nucleotides outside the gene matches: 5. Per the germline V gene, CDR1 is SGHTA and CDR2 is FQGNSA. The CDR3 loop is CASSLGRDREEQYF. The DNA for the CDR3 is TGTGCCAGCAGCTTAGGGAGGGACAGGGAAGAGCAGTACTTC.

There are many counts of this clonotype. The chain uses TRBV27 and TRBJ1-2, with 7 bases aligning to TRBD1. V lost 3 bases to trimming and J lost 8 bases; unmatched junction nucleotides: 6. The CDR3 runs to 13 residues. Germline V gene sequence: CDR1 MNHEY, CDR2 SMNVEV (reference sequence). The DNA of the CDR3 is TGTGCCAGCAGTTTGAACAGGGGAAGGGGCTACACCTTC. Translated, it gives CASSLNRGRGYTF.

This clonotype came up a few times. This chain uses TRBV6-1 with TRBJ1-5; tentative D call: TRBD1 (6 bases). Germline loops: CDR1 MNHNS, CDR2 SASEGT. The CDR3 contains 17 residues. Between the trimmed V and J ends, which lost 5 bases and 0 bases, there was a span of 17 bases. The CDR3 coding sequence is TGTGCCAGCAGTCGGACCGGGACACCAAATAGCAATCAGCCCCAGCATTTT. Its translation is CASSRTGTPNSNQPQHF.

This chain links TRBV19 with TRBJ1-5, with TRBD1 matching over 7 bases. The J segment lost 10 bases and the V segment lost 6 bases, leaving 15 bases of the junction unmatched. The CDR3 has 15 amino acids. The germline CDR1 and CDR2 sequences are LNHDA and SQIVND (reference sequence). In DNA form, the CDR3 reads TGTGCCAGTAGGGACAGGCCCCCCACCATTTCCCCCCAGCATTTT. It codes for CASRDRPPTISPQHF.

V gene TRBV7-2 combines with J gene TRBJ2-2; D may correspond to TRBD1 or TRBD2 (5 bases each). V lost 5 bases and J 0 bases, leaving 13 bases between the germline ends. From germline, CDR1 is SGHTA and CDR2 FQGNSA. The CDR3 sequence is 16 residues long. For the CDR3, the DNA is TGTGCCAGCAGCCGGGACGGATACGCGAACACCGGGGAGCTGTTTTTT. Encoded protein: CASSRDGYANTGELFF.